These 32 T cell receptor beta chains originate from one sample sequenced in a study of blood T cells in healthy people across ages. Primers used in a second PCR of about 6 to 12 cycles were a sample-barcoded 5' primer and a J-beta primer mix. MiXCR, applied by TCRdb to the 5' RACE reads, yields one record per CDR3 protein. Here the sample spans 1.8 million or so distinct CDR3 sequences, 30% to 40% being singletons. Sequencing was performed on blood. The receptor set was obtained from a human donor in good health.

V and J are TRBV20-1 and TRBJ2-1; TRBD1 matches at 7 bases. The junction had 16 bases not matched to a gene; V was cut back by 7 bases and J by 10 bases. The CDR3 length is 14 residues. Germline V gene sequence: CDR1 DFQATT, CDR2 SNEGSKA (reference sequence). The CDR3 sequence is CSERGQGPRGEQFF. CDR3 sequence (DNA): TGCAGTGAGAGGGGGCAGGGCCCGCGAGGCGAGCAGTTCTTC.

This clonotype was picked up a small number of times. This chain connects TRBV18 to TRBJ2-3; D not resolved. The CDR3 has 14 residues. CDR1 and CDR2 (germline): KGHSH, LQKENI. V gave up 0 bases and J gave up 0 bases, with 4 bases separating them. The CDR3 sequence: CASSPPPSTDTQYF. Here the CDR3 DNA reads TGTGCCAGCTCACCACCACCAAGCACAGATACGCAGTATTTT. Full variable domain (missing parts from reference TRBV18 and TRBJ2-3): NAGVMQNPRHLVRRRGQEARLRCSPMKGHSHVYWYRQLPEEGLKFMVYLQKENIIDESGMPKERFSAEFPKEGPSILRIQQVVRGDSAAYFCASSPPPSTDTQYFGPGTRLTVL.

At least ten counts were recorded for this clonotype. V usage is TRBV29-1 and J usage is TRBJ2-5; no firm D call. From germline, CDR1 is SQVTM and CDR2 ANQGSEA. V was trimmed by 3 bases and J by 2 bases, leaving 10 bases between them. CDR3 length: 13 amino acids. This chain's CDR3 is CSVEGPIQETQYF. DNA of the CDR3: TGCAGCGTTGAGGGTCCTATACAAGAGACCCAGTACTTC.

The chain is built from TRBV2 and TRBJ1-2, with unresolved D. Germline V gene data show CDR1 as SNHLY and CDR2 as FYNNEI. V was pared by 2 bases and J by 8 bases, with 9 bases between. The CDR3 has 12 amino acids. The CDR3 loop reads CASSEIVEGYTF. The CDR3 DNA reads TGTGCCAGCAGTGAAATAGTAGAGGGCTACACCTTC.

The V call is TRBV28, the J call TRBJ1-5; possibly TRBD1 for D (6 bases). The CDR3 runs to 16 residues. V was cut by 6 bases and J by 2 bases, with 17 bases left in between. CDR1 is MDHEN, CDR2 SYDVKM, per germline. Here the CDR3 reads CASSSGGRFGNQPQHF. CDR3 coding DNA: TGTGCCAGCAGCTCGGGGGGGCGATTTGGCAATCAGCCCCAGCATTTT.

The CDR3 loop reads CASSPFTGTVYNEQFF. CDR3 DNA sequence: TGCGCCAGCAGCCCTTTCACCGGGACAGTCTACAATGAGCAGTTCTTC. The chain is built from TRBV4-1 and TRBJ2-1; 7 bases align to TRBD1. The V and J ends lost 4 bases and 3 bases, in that order; junction bases with no gene match: 9. The CDR3 covers 16 residues. Germline CDR1 reads MGHRA; CDR2 reads YSYEKL.

The table lists this clonotype with a few counts. This sequence joins TRBV9 and TRBJ2-1; perhaps TRBD1 as D (6 bases). CDR3 length: 15 residues. The germline gives CDR1 SGDLS, CDR2 YYNGEE. Trimming pared 3 bases from V and 7 bases from J, leaving 17 bases between. In DNA form, the CDR3 reads TGTGCCAGCAGCGAACAGGGAATAGTGGGAAATGAGCAGTTCTTC. It specifies CASSEQGIVGNEQFF.

The gene calls are TRBV20-1 and TRBJ1-1; D gene uncertain. The germline CDR1 and CDR2 sequences are DFQATT and SNEGSKA (reference sequence). The CDR3 spans 15 residues. Trimming took 2 bases from V and 2 from J, leaving 15 bases between them. CDR3 nucleotide sequence: TGCAGTGCTAGAAGGTGGACCGGGCTAAACACTGAAGCTTTCTTT. Its protein is CSARRWTGLNTEAFF.

The chain links TRBV5-1 to TRBJ1-2; D not resolved. Between the trimmed V and J ends, which lost 0 bases and 8 bases, there was a span of 14 bases. The CDR3 has 14 residues. CDR1 and CDR2 (germline): SGHRS, YFSETQ. CDR3 DNA: TGCGCCAGCAGCTTGGAATTAGTAGGGCACGGCTACACCTTC. Translation gives CASSLELVGHGYTF. The whole variable domain, remainder taken from reference TRBV5-1 and TRBJ1-2, is KAGVTQTPRYLIKTRGQQVTLSCSPISGHRSVSWYQQTPGQGLQFLFEYFSETQRNKGNFPGRFSGRQFSNSRSEMNVSTLELGDSALYLCASSLELVGHGYTFGSGTRLTVV.

In this sample, this clonotype turned up a few times. The V call is TRBV6-5, the J call TRBJ2-1; D unresolved. V lost 6 bases to trimming and J lost 6 bases, with 9 bases between them. CDR1 and CDR2 (germline): MNHEY, SVGAGI. This CDR3 has 12 residues. The CDR3 coding sequence is TGTGCCAGCAGGTCTAGAGCCAATGAGCAGTTCTTC. This sequence encodes CASRSRANEQFF.

In this sample, this clonotype turned up a few times. Germline is not matched at one junction end, which may reflect a read error. The chain couples TRBV20-1 to TRBJ2-1; 13 bases line up with TRBD2. The CDR3 loop spans 14 amino acids. Germline V gene sequence: CDR1 DFQATT, CDR2 SNEGSKA (reference sequence). CDR3: CSAKTSGGRNERFF. The CDR3 DNA reads as TGCAGTGCTAAGACTAGCGGGGGGCGCAATGAGCGGTTCTTC.

The V and J genes are TRBV20-1 and TRBJ1-3; 7 bases align to TRBD1. Trimming at V came to 7 bases and at J to 2 bases, leaving 8 bases not matched to a gene. This CDR3 comprises 14 residues. The germline V gene encodes CDR1 DFQATT and CDR2 SNEGSKA (reference sequence). The CDR3 reads CSGEGAETGNTIYF. The CDR3 bases are TGCAGTGGAGAGGGGGCCGAAACTGGAAACACCATATATTTT.

The chain combines TRBV2 with TRBJ2-5; 7 bases map to TRBD2. There are 15 residues in the CDR3. The germline CDR1 and CDR2 sequences are SNHLY and FYNNEI. The V and J ends lost 3 bases and 3 bases, in that order; junction bases with no gene match: 7. DNA for the CDR3: TGTGCCAGCAGTGAGGGGGGGGGGAACGAAGAGACCCAGTACTTC. Protein: CASSEGGGNEETQYF.

In DNA form, the CDR3 reads TGTGCCAGCAGCTCCGGACTAGCGGGTAAAAACATTCAGTACTTC. Its protein product is CASSSGLAGKNIQYF. This chain connects TRBV7-2 to TRBJ2-4; TRBD2 aligns across 11 bases. CDR3 length: 15 residues. Trimming at V came to 4 bases and at J to 4 bases, leaving 3 bases not matched to a gene. Germline V gives CDR1 SGHTA, CDR2 FQGNSA. The full variable domain, with the rest looked up from reference TRBV7-2 and TRBJ2-4, is GAGVSQSPSNKVTEKGKDVELRCDPISGHTALYWYRQSLGQGLEFLIYFQGNSAPDKSGLPSDRFSAERTGGSVSTLTIQRTQQEDSAVYLCASSSGLAGKNIQYFGAGTRLSVL.

This chain links TRBV4-1 with TRBJ2-7; D possibly matches TRBD1 or TRBD2 (5 bases each). CDR1 and CDR2 from the germline V gene are MGHRA and YSYEKL. Trimming removed 4 bases from V and 7 bases from J, with 17 bases in between. This CDR3 has 14 residues. The CDR3 spells CASSLPGRKVEQYF. CDR3 DNA: TGCGCCAGCAGCCTACCGGGACGGAAAGTTGAGCAGTACTTC.

Notes on this clonotype: A clone one base away is much larger, so this may be a read error. No DNA is shown, since the ends of the CDR3 on it are uncertain; the CDR3 is the one TCRdb lists. The rearrangement joins TRBV12-3 or TRBV12-4 to TRBJ2-7; the table calls TRBD1, which could not be checked here. The CDR3 is 13 amino acids long, termini counted. The CDR3 reads CAGSTSDSYEQYF.

The chain has TRBV4-3 and TRBJ1-2, with D uncertain. Trimming shortened V by 7 bases and J by 6 bases, and 18 bases separated the two germline ends. The CDR3 length is 14 residues. Germline values: CDR1 LGHNA, CDR2 YSLEER. The CDR3 sequence: CASTPKLGWNGYTF. The CDR3 nucleotides are TGCGCCAGCACCCCAAAGTTAGGTTGGAATGGCTACACCTTC.

The chain links TRBV6-2 or TRBV6-3 to TRBJ2-1, with 9 nucleotides matching TRBD1. Unmatched junction bases numbered 8, after V lost 5 bases and J lost 0 bases. Germline V gene lookup returns CDR1 MNHEY and CDR2 SVGEGT. This CDR3 is built from 17 residues. The CDR3 reads CASSARDRDISYNEQFF. The CDR3 nucleotides are TGTGCCAGCAGTGCCCGGGACAGGGATATCTCCTACAATGAGCAGTTCTTC.

The chain is built from TRBV2 and TRBJ1-2; D gene ambiguous. V was cut by 2 bases and J by 7 bases, with 14 bases left in between. Germline lookup yields CDR1 SNHLY and CDR2 FYNNEI. CDR3 size: 14 residues. The CDR3 is CASSESGGIGGYTF. CDR3 nucleotides: TGTGCCAGCAGTGAATCGGGCGGGATCGGTGGCTACACCTTC.

The chain employs TRBV10-2 and TRBJ1-1; D is ambiguous. V was cut by 8 bases and J by 5 bases, with 18 bases left in between. Germline CDR1 reads WSHSY; CDR2 reads SAAADI. The CDR3 runs 14 residues. The CDR3 sequence is CASGVEISGTEAFF. For the CDR3, the DNA is TGCGCCAGCGGGGTGGAGATTTCGGGAACTGAAGCTTTCTTT.

This clonotype appeared a few times. The chain uses TRBV7-9 and TRBJ1-2; the D gene is possibly TRBD1 (5 bases). Germline V gene lookup returns CDR1 SEHNR and CDR2 FQNEAQ (reference sequence). With 5 bases removed from V and 0 bases from J, the gap between germline ends came to 10 bases. This CDR3 contains 14 residues. The CDR3 DNA is TGTGCCAGCAGCAACGGGGCCTCTAACTATGGCTACACCTTC. This translates into CASSNGASNYGYTF.

The V and J genes are TRBV5-5 and TRBJ2-3; D might be TRBD2 (6 bases). Trimming took 9 bases from V and 0 from J, leaving 14 bases between them. This CDR3 is built from 14 residues. Germline lookup yields CDR1 SGHKS and CDR2 YYEKEE (reference sequence). The CDR3 here is CATARDSSTDTQYF. CDR3 in DNA: TGTGCCACGGCGCGGGACTCTAGCACAGATACGCAGTATTTT. Full variable domain (remainder filled in from reference TRBV5-5 and TRBJ2-3): DAGVTQSPTHLIKTRGQQVTLRCSPISGHKSVSWYQQVLGQGPQFIFQYYEKEERGRGNFPDRFSARQFPNYSSELNVNALLLGDSALYLCATARDSSTDTQYFGPGTRLTVL.

This clonotype was seen a few times. This chain links TRBV5-1 with TRBJ1-2; possibly TRBD1 for D (5 bases). Per the germline V gene, CDR1 is SGHRS and CDR2 is YFSETQ. V lost 0 bases and J lost 11, with 17 bases in between. The CDR3 length is 14 residues. CDR3 region: CASSLVGQLVGYTF. The CDR3, as DNA: TGCGCCAGCAGCTTGGTAGGACAACTTGTTGGGTACACCTTC.

This clonotype appeared a few times. The gene calls are TRBV28 and TRBJ2-4; D is uncertain. V shed 0 bases and J shed 3 bases, with 9 bases lying between them. This CDR3 spans 15 amino acids. Germline lookup yields CDR1 MDHEN and CDR2 SYDVKM. The CDR3 loop is CASSLWGFGKNIQYF. DNA for the CDR3: TGTGCCAGCAGTTTATGGGGTTTCGGCAAAAACATTCAGTACTTC.

This clonotype was seen more than once but under ten times. The chain combines TRBV28 with TRBJ2-4; D possibly corresponds to TRBD1 (5 bases). Near its end, the DNA agrees better with TRBJ2-7, so the J call may be wrong. Germline values: CDR1 MDHEN, CDR2 SYDVKM. CDR3 length: 15 amino acids. This CDR3 reads CASSLYGRARGEQYF. As DNA, the CDR3 is TGTGCCAGCAGTTTATATGGCAGGGCAAGGGGCGAGCAGTACTTC.

The V and J genes are TRBV12-3 or TRBV12-4 and TRBJ2-5, with 9 nucleotides matching TRBD1. The CDR3 length is 14 residues. Germline trimming cut 5 bases from V and 3 bases from J; bases unmatched to any gene: 4. CDR3 in DNA: TGTGCCAGCAGTGGGACAGGGATTGAAGAGACCCAGTACTTC. Amino acids: CASSGTGIEETQYF.

This clonotype was detected only a few times. The chain employs TRBV20-1 and TRBJ2-6; D is unresolved. Germline assignment: CDR1 DFQATT and CDR2 SNEGSKA (reference sequence). The CDR3 has 14 residues. V lost 3 bases and J 1 base, leaving 7 bases between the germline ends. The CDR3 coding sequence is TGCAGTGCTAGCTACCCGTCTGGGGCCAACGTCCTGACTTTC. The encoded protein is CSASYPSGANVLTF.

The V call is TRBV27, the J call TRBJ2-7; no reliable D call. This CDR3 has 13 amino acids. V was shortened by 8 bases and J by 0 bases, with 11 bases between the two germline ends. Germline V gives CDR1 MNHEY, CDR2 SMNVEV (reference sequence). The CDR3 sequence is CASHSTFSYEQYF. The CDR3 nucleotides read TGTGCCAGCCATTCCACCTTCTCCTACGAGCAGTACTTC.

V and J are TRBV9 and TRBJ2-7; 8 bases match TRBD2. The DNA end favors TRBJ2-5, so the J call may be wrong. CDR1 and CDR2 (germline): SGDLS, YYNGEE. This CDR3 contains 15 residues. CDR3 amino acids: CASSVDSGGQETQYF. CDR3 DNA sequence: TGTGCCAGCAGCGTAGACAGCGGGGGACAAGAGACCCAGTACTTC.

A remark on this clonotype: One base separates it from a far larger clone, so it is likely a read error. J is TRBJ2-6 and V is TRBV7-6; possible D gene TRBD1, 5 bases. The CDR3 has 14 amino acids. Germline V gene lookup returns CDR1 SGHVS and CDR2 FNYEAQ. The CDR3 protein is CASSLGSGASVLTF. The CDR3 nucleotides read TGTGCCAGCAGCTTAGGCTCTGGGGCCAGCGTCCTGACTTTC.

The chain has TRBV20-1 and TRBJ2-7, with TRBD2 matching 8 bases. Germline trimming cut 0 bases from V and 7 bases from J; bases unmatched to any gene: 11. CDR1 and CDR2 from the germline V gene are DFQATT and SNEGSKA (reference sequence). The CDR3 has 15 residues. The CDR3 DNA is TGCAGTGCTAGAGATCCCGGGGGGGCGGGAGAAGAGCAGTACTTC. Protein product: CSARDPGGAGEEQYF.

The chain recombines TRBV15 with TRBJ1-2, with 7 nucleotides matching TRBD1. Germline CDR1 reads LNHNV; CDR2 reads YYDKDF (reference sequence). The J segment lost 7 bases and the V segment lost 5 bases, leaving 13 bases of the junction unmatched. The CDR3 sequence is 15 residues long. CDR3 DNA sequence: TGTGCCACCAGCGAGCAGGGGGATATTCGGGGTGGCTACACCTTC. Protein: CATSEQGDIRGGYTF.